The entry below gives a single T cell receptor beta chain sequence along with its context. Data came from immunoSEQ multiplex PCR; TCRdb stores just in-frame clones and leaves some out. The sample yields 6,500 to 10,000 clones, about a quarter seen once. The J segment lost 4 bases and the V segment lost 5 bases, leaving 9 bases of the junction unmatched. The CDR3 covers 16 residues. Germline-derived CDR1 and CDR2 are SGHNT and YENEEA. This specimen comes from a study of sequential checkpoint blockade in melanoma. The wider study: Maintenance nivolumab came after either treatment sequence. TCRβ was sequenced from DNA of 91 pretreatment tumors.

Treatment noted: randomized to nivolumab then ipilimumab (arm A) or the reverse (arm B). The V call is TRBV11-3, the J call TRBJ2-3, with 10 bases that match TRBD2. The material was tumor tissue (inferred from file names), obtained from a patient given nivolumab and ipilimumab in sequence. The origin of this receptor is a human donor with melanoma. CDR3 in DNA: TGTGCCAGCAGCCCTACTAGCGGGGAAGAGGCAGATACGCAGTATTTT. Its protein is CASSPTSGEEADTQYF.